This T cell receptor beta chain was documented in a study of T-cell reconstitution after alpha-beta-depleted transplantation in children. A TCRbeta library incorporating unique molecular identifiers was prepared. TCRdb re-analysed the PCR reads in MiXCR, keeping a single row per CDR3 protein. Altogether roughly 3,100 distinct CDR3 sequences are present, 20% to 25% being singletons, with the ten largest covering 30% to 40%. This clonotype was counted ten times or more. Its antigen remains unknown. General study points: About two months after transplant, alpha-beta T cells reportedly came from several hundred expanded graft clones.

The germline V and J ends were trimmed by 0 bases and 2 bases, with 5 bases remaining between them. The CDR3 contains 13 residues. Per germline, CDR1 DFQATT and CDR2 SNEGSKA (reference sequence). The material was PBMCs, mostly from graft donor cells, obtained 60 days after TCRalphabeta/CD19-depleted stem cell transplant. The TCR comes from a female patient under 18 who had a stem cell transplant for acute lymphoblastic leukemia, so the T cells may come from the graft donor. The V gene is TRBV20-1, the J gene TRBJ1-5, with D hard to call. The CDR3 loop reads CSAREWGNQPQHF. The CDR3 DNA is TGCAGTGCTAGAGAATGGGGCAATCAGCCCCAGCATTTT.